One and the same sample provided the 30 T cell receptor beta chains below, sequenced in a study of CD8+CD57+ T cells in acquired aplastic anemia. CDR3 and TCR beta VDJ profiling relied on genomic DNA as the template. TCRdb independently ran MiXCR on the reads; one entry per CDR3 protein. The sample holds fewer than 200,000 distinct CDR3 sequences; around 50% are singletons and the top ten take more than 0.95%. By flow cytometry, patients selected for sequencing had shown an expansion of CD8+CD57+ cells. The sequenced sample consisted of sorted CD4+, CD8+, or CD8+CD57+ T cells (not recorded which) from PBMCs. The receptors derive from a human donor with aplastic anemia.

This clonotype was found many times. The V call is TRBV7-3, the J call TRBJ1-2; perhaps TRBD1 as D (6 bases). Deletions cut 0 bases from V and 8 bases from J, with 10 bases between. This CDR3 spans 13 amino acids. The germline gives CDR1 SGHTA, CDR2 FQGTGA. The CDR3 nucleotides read TGTGCCAGCAGCTTAACGGAGGGGGGCGGCTACACCTTC. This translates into CASSLTEGGGYTF.

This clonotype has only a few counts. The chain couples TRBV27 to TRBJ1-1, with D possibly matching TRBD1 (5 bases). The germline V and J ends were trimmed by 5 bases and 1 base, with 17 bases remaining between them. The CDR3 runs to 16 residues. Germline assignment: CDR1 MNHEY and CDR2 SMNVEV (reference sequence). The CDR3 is CASSPRRGSGNTEAFF. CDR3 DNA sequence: TGTGCCAGCAGTCCACGAAGGGGATCGGGGAACACTGAAGCTTTCTTT.

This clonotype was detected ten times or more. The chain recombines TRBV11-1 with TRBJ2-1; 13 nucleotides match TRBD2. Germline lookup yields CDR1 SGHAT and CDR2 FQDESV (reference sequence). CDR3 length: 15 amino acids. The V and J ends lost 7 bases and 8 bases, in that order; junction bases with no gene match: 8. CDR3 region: CASIKTSGGAYEQFF. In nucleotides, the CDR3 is TGTGCCAGCATCAAAACTAGCGGGGGGGCCTATGAGCAGTTCTTC. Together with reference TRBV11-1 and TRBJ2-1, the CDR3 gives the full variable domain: EAEVAQSPRYKITEKSQAVAFWCDPISGHATLYWYRQILGQGPELLVQFQDESVVDDSQLPKDRFSAERLKGVDSTLKIQPAELGDSAMYLCASIKTSGGAYEQFFGPGTRLTVL.

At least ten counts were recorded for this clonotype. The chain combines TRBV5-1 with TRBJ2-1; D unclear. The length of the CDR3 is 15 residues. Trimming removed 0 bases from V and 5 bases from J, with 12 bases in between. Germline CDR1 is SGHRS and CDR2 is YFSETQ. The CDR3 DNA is TGCGCCAGCAGCTTGGAGGGCTCTGGGAACAATGAGCAGTTCTTC. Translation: CASSLEGSGNNEQFF.

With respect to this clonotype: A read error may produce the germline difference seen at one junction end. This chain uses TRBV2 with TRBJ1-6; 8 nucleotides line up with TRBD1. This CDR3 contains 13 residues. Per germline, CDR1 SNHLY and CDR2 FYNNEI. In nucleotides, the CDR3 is TGTGCCAGCAGTGAGACAGGGGTTTCATCCCTCCACTTT. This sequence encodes CASSETGVSSLHF.

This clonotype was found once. The CDR3 DNA follows: TGTGCCACCAGCAGAGATCTGGGGCAGGGTGCAACTAATGAAAAACTGTTTTTT. Translating it yields CATSRDLGQGATNEKLFF. V is TRBV15 and J is TRBJ1-4; D possibly corresponds to TRBD1 (5 bases). This CDR3 region has 18 residues. Germline-derived CDR1 and CDR2 are LNHNV and YYDKDF (reference sequence). V lost 0 bases, J lost 0 bases, and 14 bases lay in between.

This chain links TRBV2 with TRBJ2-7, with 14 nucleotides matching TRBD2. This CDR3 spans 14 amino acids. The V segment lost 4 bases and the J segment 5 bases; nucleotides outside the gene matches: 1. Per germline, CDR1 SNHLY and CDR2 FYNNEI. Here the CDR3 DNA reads TGTGCCAGCAGTGGACTAGCGGGGGGGCACGAGCAGTACTTC. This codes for CASSGLAGGHEQYF.

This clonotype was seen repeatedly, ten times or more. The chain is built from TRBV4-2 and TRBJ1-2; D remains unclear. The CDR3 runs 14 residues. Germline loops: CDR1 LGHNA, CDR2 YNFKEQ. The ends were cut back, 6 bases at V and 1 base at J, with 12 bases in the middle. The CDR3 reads CASSLTRHNYGYTF. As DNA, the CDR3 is TGTGCCAGCAGTCTTACGCGACATAACTATGGCTACACCTTC.

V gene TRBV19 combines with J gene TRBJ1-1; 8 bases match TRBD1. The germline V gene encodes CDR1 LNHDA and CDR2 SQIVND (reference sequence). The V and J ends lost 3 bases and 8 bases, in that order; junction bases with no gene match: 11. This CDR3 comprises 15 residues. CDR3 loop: CASSIWRQGPGEAFF. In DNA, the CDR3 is TGTGCCAGTAGTATTTGGAGACAGGGGCCGGGGGAAGCTTTCTTT.

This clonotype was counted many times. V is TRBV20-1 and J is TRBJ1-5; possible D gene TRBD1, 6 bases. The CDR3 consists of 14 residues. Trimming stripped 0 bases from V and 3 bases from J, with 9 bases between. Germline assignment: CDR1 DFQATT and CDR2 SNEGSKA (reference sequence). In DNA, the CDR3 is TGCAGTGCTAGAGAAGGGGGGCTCAATCAGCCCCAGCATTTT. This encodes CSAREGGLNQPQHF.

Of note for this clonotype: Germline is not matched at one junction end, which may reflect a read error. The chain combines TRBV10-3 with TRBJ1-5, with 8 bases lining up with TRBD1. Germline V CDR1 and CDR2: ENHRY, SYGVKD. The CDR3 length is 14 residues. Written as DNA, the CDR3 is TGTGCCATCAGTGACGGGACAGGCAATCAGCCCCAGCACTTT. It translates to CAISDGTGNQPQHF.

CDR3 residues: CSVEVTGTDGYTF. The CDR3, as DNA: TGCAGCGTTGAAGTAACAGGGACGGATGGCTACACCTTC. V and J are TRBV29-1 and TRBJ1-2; D is perhaps TRBD1 (6 bases). V was clipped by 1 base and J by 6 bases, with 12 bases between them. The germline V gene encodes CDR1 SQVTM and CDR2 ANQGSEA. This CDR3 is 13 amino acids long.

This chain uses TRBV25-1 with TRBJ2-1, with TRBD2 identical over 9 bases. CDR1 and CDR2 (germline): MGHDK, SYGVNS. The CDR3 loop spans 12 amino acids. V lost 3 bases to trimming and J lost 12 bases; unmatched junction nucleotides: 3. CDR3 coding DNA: TGTGCCAGCAGTGACGGCGGGAGGGGGCAGTTCTTC. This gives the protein CASSDGGRGQFF.

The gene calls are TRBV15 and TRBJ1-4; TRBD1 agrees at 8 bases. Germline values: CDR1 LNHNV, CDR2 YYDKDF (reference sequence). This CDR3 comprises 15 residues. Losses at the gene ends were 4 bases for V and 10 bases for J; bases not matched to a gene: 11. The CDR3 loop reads CATSIRTGTTGKLFF. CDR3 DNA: TGTGCCACCAGCATTAGGACAGGGACCACGGGAAAACTGTTTTTT.

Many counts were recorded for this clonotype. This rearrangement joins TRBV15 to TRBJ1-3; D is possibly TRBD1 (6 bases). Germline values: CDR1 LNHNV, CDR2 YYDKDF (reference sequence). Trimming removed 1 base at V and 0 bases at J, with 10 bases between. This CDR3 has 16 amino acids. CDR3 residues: CATSRGGQISGNTIYF. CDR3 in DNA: TGTGCCACCAGCAGAGGCGGACAGATCTCTGGAAACACCATATATTTT.

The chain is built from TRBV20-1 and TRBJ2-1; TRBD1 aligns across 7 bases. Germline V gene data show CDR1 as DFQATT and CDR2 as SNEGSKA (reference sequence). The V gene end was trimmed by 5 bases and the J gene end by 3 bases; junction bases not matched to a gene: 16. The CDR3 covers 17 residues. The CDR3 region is CSARPLDRVEYYNEQFF. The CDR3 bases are TGCAGTGCTCGCCCATTAGACAGGGTGGAATACTACAATGAGCAGTTCTTC.

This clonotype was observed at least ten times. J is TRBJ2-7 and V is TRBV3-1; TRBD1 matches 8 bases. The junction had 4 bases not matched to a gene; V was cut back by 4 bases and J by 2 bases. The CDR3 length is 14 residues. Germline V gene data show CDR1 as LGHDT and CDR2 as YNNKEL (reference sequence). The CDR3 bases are TGTGCCAGCAGCCGGGGACAGGATACCTACGAGCAGTACTTC. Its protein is CASSRGQDTYEQYF.

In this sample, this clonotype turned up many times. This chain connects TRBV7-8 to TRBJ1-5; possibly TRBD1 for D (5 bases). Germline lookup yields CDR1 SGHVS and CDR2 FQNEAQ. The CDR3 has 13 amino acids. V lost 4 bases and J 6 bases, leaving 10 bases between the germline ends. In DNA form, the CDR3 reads TGTGCCAGCAGCTGGGGCCCCCCTCAGCCCCAGCATTTT. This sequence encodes CASSWGPPQPQHF. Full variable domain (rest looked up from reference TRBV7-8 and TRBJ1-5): GAGVSQSPRYKVAKRGQDVALRCDPISGHVSLFWYQQALGQGPEFLTYFQNEAQLDKSGLPSDRFFAERPEGSVSTLKIQRTQQEDSAVYLCASSWGPPQPQHFGDGTRLSIL.

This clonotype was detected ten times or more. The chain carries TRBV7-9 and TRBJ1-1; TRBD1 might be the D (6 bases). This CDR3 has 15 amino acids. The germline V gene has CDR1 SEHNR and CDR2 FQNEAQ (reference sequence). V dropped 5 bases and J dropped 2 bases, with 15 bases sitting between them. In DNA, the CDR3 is TGTGCCAGCAGCAACGACGGGACACCCAACACTGAAGCTTTCTTT. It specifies CASSNDGTPNTEAFF.

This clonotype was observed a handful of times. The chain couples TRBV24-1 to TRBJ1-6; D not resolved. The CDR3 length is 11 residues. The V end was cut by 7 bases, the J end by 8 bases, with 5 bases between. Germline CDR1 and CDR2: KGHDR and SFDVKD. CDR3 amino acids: CATRLYSPLHF. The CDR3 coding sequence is TGTGCCACCAGACTGTATTCACCCCTCCACTTT.

CDR3 protein: CASSAYVAPSYEQYF. The CDR3 nucleotides are TGTGCCAGCAGTGCGTACGTGGCCCCCTCCTACGAGCAGTACTTC. This chain joins TRBV2 and TRBJ2-7; D unresolved. Deletions cut 4 bases from V and 0 bases from J, with 13 bases between. CDR3 length equals 15 residues. CDR1 and CDR2 from the germline V gene are SNHLY and FYNNEI.

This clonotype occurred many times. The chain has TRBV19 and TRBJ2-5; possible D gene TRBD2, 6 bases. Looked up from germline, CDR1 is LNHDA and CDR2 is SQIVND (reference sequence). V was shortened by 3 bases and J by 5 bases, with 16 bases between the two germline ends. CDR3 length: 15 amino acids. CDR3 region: CASSIWEAGRETQYF. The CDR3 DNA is TGTGCCAGTAGTATCTGGGAGGCGGGGAGGGAGACCCAGTACTTC.

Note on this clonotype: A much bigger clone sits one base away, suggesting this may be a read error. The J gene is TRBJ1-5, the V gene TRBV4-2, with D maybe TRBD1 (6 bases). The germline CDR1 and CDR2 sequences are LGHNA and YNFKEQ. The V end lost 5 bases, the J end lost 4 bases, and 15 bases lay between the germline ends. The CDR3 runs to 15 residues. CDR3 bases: TGTGCCAGCAGCAGTGGCGGGGGGGCTAATCAGCCCCAGCATTTT. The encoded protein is CASSSGGGANQPQHF.

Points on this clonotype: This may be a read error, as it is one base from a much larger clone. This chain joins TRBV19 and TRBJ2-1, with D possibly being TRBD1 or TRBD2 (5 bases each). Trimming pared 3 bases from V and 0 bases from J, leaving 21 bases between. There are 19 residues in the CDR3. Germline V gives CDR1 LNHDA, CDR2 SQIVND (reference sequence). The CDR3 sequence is CASSIRHEGPGSSYNEQFF. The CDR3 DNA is TGTGCCAGTAGTATCCGCCACGAGGGACCTGGGAGCTCCTACAATGAGCAGTTCTTC.

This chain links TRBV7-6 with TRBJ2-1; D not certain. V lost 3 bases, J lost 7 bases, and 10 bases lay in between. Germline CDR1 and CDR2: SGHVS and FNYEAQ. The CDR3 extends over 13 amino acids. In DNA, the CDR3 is TGTGCCAGCAGCTTTAGATTAAGGAATGAGCAGTTCTTC. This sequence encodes CASSFRLRNEQFF.

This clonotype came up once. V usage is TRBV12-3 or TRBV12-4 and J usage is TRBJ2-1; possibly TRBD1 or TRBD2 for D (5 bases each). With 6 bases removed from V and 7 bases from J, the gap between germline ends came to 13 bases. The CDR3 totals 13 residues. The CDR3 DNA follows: TGTGCCAGCAGGGAAAGGGGACGGAATGAGCAGTTCTTC. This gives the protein CASRERGRNEQFF.

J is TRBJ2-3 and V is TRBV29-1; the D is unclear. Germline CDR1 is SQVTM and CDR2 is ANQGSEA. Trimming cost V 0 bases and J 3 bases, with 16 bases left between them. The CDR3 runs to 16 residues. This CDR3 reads CSVEDLRGSQTDTQYF. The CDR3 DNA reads TGCAGCGTTGAAGATCTCCGAGGCTCGCAGACAGATACGCAGTATTTT.

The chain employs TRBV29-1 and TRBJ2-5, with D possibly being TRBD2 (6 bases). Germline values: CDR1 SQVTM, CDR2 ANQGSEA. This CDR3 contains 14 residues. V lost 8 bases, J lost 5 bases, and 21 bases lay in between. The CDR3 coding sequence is TGCAGCAGCTTGCGGGGTCAGGGAAGGGAGACCCAGTACTTC. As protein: CSSLRGQGRETQYF.

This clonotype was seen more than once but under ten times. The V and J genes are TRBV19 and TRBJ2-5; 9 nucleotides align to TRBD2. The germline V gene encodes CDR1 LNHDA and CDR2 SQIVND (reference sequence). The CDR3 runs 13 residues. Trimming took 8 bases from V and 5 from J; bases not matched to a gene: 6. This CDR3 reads CASGTSLGETQYF. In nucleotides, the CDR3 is TGTGCCAGTGGGACTAGCTTAGGTGAGACCCAGTACTTC.

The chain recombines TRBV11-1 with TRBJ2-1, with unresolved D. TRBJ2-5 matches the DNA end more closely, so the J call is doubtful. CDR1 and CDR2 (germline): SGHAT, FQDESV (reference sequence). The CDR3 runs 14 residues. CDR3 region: CASSLQWVSETQYF. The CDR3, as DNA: TGTGCCAGCAGCTTACAATGGGTGTCCGAGACCCAGTACTTC.